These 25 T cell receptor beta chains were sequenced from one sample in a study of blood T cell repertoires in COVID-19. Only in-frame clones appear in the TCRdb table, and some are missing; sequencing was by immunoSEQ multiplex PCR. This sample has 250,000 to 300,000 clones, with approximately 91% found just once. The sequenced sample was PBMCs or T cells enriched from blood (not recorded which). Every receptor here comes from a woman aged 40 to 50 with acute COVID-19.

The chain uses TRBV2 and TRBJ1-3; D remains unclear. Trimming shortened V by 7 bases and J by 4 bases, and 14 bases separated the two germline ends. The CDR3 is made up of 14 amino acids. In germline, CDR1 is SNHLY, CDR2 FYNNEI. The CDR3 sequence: CASNGSPEGNTIYF. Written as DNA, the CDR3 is TGTGCCAGCAACGGATCCCCGGAGGGAAACACCATATATTTT.

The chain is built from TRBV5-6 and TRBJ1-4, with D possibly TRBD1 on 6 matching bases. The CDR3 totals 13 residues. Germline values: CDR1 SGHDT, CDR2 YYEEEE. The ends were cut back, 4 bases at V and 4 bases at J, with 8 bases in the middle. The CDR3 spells CASSGGLNEKLFF. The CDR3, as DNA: TGTGCCAGCAGCGGGGGCCTTAATGAAAAACTGTTTTTT.

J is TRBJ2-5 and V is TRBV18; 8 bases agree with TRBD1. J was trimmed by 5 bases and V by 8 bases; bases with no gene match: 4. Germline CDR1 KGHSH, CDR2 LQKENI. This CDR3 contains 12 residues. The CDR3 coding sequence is TGTGCCAGCACAGGGGGAGAGGAGACCCAGTACTTC. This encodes CASTGGEETQYF.

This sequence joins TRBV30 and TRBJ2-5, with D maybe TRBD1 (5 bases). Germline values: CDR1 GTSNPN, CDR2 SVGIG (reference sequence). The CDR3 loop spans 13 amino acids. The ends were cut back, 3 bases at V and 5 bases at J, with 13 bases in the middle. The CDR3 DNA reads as TGTGCCTGGAGAGGTGGGGCTTGGGAGACCCAGTACTTC. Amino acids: CAWRGGAWETQYF.

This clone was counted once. The CDR3 sequence is CASSLLAGGGSGELFF. The CDR3 bases are TGTGCCAGCAGCTTATTAGCGGGGGGCGGTTCCGGGGAGCTGTTTTTT. The J gene is TRBJ2-2, the V gene TRBV7-3; 10 bases map to TRBD2. Germline CDR1 SGHTA, CDR2 FQGTGA. Losses at the gene ends were 2 bases for V and 6 bases for J; bases not matched to a gene: 6. This CDR3 has 16 amino acids.

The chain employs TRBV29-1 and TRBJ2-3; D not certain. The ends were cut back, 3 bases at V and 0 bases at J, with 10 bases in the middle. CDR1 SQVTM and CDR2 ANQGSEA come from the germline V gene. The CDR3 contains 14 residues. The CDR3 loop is CSVETTRSTDTQYF. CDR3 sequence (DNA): TGCAGCGTTGAGACGACACGGAGCACAGATACGCAGTATTTT.

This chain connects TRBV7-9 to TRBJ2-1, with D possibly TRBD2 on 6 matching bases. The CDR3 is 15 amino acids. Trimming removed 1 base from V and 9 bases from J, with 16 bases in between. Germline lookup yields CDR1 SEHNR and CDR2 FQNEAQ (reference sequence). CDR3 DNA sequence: TGTGCCAGCAGCTTAGAAGGACTATCGGCCAGTGAGCAGTTCTTC. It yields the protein CASSLEGLSASEQFF.

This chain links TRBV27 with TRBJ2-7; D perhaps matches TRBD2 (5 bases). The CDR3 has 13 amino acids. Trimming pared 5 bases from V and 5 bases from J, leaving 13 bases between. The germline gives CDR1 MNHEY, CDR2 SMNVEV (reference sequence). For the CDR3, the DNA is TGTGCCAGCAGTCTAGTTGACGGGGACGAGCAGTACTTC. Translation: CASSLVDGDEQYF.

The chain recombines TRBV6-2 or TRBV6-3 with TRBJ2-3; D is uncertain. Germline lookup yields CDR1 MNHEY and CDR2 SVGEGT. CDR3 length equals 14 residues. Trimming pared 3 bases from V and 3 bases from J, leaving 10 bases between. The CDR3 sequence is CASSYRRWTDTQYF. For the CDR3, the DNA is TGTGCCAGCAGTTATCGGCGGTGGACAGATACGCAGTATTTT.

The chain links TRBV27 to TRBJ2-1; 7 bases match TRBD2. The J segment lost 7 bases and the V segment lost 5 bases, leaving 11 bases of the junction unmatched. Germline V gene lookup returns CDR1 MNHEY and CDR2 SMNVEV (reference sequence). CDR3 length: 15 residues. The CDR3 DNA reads TGTGCCAGCAGTGGGTCCCACGTGGGAGGGAATGAGCAGTTCTTC. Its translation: CASSGSHVGGNEQFF.

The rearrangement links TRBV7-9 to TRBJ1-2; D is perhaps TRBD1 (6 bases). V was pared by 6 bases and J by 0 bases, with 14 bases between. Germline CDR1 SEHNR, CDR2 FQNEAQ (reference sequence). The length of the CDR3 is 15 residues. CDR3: CASRYRGAPNYGYTF. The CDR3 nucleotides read TGTGCCAGCAGATACCGGGGGGCTCCTAACTATGGCTACACCTTC.

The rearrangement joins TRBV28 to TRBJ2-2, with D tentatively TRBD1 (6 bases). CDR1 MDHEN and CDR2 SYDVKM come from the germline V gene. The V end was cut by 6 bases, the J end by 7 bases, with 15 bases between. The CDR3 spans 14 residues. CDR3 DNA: TGTGCCAGCAGGAAATTGAGGGGGATCGGGGAGCTGTTTTTT. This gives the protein CASRKLRGIGELFF. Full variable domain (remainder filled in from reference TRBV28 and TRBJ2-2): DVKVTQSSRYLVKRTGEKVFLECVQDMDHENMFWYRQDPGLGLRLIYFSYDVKMKEKGDIPEGYSVSREKKERFSLILESASTNQTSMYLCASRKLRGIGELFFGEGSRLTVL.

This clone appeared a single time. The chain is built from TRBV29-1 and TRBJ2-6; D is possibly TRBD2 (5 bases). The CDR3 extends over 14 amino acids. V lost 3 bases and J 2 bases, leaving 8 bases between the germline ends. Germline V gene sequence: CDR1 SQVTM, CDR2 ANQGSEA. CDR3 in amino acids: CSVDGKAGANVLTF. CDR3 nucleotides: TGCAGCGTTGACGGGAAGGCTGGGGCCAACGTCCTGACTTTC.

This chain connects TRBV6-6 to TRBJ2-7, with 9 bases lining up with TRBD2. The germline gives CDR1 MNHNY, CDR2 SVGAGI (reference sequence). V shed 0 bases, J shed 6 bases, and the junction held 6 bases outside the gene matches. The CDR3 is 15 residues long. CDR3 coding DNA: TGTGCCAGCAGTTACTCGTTAGCGGGAGTGGGCGAGCAGTACTTC. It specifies CASSYSLAGVGEQYF.

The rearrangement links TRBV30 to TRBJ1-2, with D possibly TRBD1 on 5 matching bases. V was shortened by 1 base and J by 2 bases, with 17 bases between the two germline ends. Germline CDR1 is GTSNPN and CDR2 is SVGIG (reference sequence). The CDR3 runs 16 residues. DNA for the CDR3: TGTGCCTGGAGTGCTAGGGGTATAGGAAGGAACTATGGCTACACCTTC. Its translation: CAWSARGIGRNYGYTF.

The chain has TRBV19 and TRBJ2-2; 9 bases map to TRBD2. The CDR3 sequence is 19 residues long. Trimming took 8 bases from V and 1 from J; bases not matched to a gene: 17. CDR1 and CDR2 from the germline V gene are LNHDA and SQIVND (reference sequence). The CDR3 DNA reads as TGTGCCAGTTCTAACGGTCCAGCTAGCGGGATTGGGAACACCGGGGAGCTGTTTTTT. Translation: CASSNGPASGIGNTGELFF.

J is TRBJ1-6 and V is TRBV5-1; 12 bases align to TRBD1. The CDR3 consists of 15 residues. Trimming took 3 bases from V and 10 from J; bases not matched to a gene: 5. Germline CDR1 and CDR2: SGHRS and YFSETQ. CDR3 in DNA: TGCGCCAGCAGCTCCGGGACAGGGGGCGGCTCACCCCTCCACTTT. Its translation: CASSSGTGGGSPLHF.

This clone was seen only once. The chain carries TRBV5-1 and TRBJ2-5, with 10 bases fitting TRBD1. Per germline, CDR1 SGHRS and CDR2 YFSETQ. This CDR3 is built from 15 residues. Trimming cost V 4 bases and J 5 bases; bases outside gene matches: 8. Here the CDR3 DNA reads TGCGCCAGCAGCCGGGGACAGGGGATTGGGGAGACCCAGTACTTC. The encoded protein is CASSRGQGIGETQYF.

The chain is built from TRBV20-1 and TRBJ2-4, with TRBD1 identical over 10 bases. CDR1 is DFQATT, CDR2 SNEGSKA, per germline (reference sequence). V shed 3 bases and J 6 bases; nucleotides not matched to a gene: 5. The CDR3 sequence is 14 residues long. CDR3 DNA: TGCAGTGCTAGTGGACAGGGGGATCGAAACATTCAGTACTTC. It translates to CSASGQGDRNIQYF.

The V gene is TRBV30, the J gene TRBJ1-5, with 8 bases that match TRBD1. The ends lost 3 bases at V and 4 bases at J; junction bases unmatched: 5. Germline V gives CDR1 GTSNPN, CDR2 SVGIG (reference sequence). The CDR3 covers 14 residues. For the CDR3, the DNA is TGTGCCTGGAGACCACAGGGGGGGAATCAGCCCCAGCATTTT. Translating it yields CAWRPQGGNQPQHF.

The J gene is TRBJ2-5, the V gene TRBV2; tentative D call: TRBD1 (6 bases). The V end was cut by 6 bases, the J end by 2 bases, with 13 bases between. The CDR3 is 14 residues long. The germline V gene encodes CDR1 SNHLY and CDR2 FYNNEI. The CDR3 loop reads CASSTGRVQETQYF. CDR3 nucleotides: TGTGCCAGCAGCACAGGGAGAGTACAAGAGACCCAGTACTTC.

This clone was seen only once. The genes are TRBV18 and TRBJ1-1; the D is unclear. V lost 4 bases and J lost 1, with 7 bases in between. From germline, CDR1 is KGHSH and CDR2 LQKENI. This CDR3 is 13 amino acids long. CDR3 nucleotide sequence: TGTGCCAGCTCACGCGCAGGGAACACTGAAGCTTTCTTT. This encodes CASSRAGNTEAFF.

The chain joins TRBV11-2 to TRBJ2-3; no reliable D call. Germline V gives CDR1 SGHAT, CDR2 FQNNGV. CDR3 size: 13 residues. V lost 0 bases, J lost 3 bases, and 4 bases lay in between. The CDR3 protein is CASSLDLTDTQYF. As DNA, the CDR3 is TGTGCCAGCAGCTTAGATCTAACAGATACGCAGTATTTT.

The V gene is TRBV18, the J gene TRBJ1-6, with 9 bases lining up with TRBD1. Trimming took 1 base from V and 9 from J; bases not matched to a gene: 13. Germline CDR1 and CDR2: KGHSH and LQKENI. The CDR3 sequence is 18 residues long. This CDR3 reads CASSPRQGQGDGASPLHF. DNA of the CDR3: TGTGCCAGCTCACCACGTCAGGGACAGGGCGATGGGGCTTCACCCCTCCACTTT.

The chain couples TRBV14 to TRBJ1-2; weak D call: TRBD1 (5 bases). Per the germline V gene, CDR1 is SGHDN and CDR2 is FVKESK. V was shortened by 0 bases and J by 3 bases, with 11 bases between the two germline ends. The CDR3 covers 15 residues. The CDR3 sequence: CASSQDLAGYYGYTF. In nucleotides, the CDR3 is TGTGCCAGCAGCCAAGATCTGGCAGGGTACTATGGCTACACCTTC. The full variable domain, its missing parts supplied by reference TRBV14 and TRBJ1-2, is EAGVTQFPSHSVIEKGQTVTLRCDPISGHDNLYWYRRVMGKEIKFLLHFVKESKQDESGMPNNRFLAERTGGTYSTLKVQPAELEDSGVYFCASSQDLAGYYGYTFGSGTRLTVV.